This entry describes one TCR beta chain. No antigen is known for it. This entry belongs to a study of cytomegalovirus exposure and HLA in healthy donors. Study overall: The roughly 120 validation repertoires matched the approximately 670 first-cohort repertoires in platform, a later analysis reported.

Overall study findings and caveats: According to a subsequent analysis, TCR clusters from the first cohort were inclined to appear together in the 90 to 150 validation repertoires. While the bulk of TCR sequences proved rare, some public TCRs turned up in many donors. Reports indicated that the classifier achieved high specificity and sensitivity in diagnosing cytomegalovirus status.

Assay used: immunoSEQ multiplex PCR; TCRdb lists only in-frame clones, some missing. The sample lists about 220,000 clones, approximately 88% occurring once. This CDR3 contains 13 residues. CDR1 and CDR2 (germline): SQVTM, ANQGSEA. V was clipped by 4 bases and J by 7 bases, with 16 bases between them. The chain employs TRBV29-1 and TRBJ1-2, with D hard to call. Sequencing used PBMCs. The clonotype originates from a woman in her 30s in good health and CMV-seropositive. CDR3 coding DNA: TGCAGCGTTGTGACGACACTTAGAGGTGGCTACACCTTC. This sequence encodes CSVVTTLRGGYTF.